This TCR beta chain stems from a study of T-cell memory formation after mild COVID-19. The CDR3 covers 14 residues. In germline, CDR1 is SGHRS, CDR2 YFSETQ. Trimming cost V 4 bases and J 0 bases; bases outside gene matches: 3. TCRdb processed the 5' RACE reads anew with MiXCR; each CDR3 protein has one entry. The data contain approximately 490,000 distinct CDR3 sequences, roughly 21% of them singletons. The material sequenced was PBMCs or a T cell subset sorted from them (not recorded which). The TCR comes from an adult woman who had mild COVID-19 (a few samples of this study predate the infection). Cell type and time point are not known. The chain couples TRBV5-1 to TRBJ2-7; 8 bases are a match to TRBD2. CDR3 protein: CASSTGTSSYEQYF. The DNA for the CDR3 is TGCGCCAGCAGCACCGGGACTAGCTCCTACGAGCAGTACTTC.